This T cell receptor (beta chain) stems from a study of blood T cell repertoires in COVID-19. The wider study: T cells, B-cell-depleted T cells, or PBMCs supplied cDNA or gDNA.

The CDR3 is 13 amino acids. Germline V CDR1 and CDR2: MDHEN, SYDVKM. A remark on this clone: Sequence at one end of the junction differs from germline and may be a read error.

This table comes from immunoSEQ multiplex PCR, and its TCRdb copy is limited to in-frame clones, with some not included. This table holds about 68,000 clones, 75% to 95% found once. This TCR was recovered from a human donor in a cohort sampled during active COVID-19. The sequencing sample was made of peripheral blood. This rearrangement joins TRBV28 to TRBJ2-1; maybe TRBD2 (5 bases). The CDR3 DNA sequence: TGTGCCAGCAGTTTAGAATGGAGTAATAGAGGGATCTTC. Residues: CASSLEWSNRGIF.